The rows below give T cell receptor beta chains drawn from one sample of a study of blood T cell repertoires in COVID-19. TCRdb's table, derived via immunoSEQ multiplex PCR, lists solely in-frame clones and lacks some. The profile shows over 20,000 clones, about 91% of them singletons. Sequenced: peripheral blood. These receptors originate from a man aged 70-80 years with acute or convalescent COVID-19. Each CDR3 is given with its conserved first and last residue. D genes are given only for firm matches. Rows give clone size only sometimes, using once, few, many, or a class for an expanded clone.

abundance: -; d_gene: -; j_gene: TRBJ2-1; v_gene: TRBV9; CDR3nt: TGTGCCAGCAGCGTCGGGTATGAGCAGTTCTTC; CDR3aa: CASSVGYEQFF
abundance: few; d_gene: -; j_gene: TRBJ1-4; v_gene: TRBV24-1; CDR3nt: TGTGCCACCAGACCCCGGGGTCGGGCAACTAATGAAAAACTGTTTTTT; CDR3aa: CATRPRGRATNEKLFF
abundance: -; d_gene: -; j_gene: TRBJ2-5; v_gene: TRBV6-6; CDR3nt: TGTGCCAGCAGTTACGGGGGGTGGGAGACCCAGTACTTC; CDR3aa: CASSYGGWETQYF
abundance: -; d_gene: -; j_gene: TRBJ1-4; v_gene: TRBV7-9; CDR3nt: TGTGCCAGCAGTTCCGACAGAATTACTAATGAAAAACTGTTTTTT; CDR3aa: CASSSDRITNEKLFF
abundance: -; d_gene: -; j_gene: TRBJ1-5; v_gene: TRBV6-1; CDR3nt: TGTGCCAGCAGTGAAGGGCAGAATCAGCCCCAGCATTTT; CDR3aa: CASSEGQNQPQHF
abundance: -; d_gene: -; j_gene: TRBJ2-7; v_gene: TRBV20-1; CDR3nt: TGCAGTGCTAGTCCGAGTCGGGACTCCTACGAGCAGTACTTC; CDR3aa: CSASPSRDSYEQYF
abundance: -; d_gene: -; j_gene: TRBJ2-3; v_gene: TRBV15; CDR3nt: TGTGCCACCTCTCTAGCGCGCGCACCCGCCGCCGCGACGCAGTATTTT; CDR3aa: CATSLARAPAAATQYF
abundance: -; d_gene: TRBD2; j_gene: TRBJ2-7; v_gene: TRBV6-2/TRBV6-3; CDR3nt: TGTGCCAGCAGTTACTCTCCTAGCGGGATATACGAGCAGTACTTC; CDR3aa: CASSYSPSGIYEQYF
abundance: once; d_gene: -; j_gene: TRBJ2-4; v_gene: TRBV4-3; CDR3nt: TGCGCCAGCAGCCAAGATCGAGAACGGGCCAAAAACATTCAGTACTTC; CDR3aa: CASSQDRERAKNIQYF
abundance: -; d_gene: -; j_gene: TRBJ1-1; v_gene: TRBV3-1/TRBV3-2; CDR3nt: TGTGCCAGCAGCCAAACTAATGAAGCTTTCTTT; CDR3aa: CASSQTNEAFF
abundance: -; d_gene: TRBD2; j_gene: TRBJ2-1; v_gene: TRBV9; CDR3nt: TGTGCCAGCAGTTCAGGCAGCGGGAGCTACAATGAGCAGTTCTTC; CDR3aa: CASSSGSGSYNEQFF
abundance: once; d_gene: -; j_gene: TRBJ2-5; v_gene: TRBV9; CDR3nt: TGTGCCAGCAGCGTCCGGGGCCAAGAGACCCAGTACTTC; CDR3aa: CASSVRGQETQYF
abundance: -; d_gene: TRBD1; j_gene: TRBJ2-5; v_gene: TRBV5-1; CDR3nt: TGCGCCAGCAGGACAGGGGGCCAAGAGACCCAGTACTTC; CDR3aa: CASRTGGQETQYF
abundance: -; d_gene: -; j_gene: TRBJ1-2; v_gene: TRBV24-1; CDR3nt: TGTGCCACCAGTGACCCCGACACGAACTATGGCTACACCTTC; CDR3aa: CATSDPDTNYGYTF
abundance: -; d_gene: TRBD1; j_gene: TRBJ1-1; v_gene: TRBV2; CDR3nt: TGTGCCAGCAGTGTACTATCCGGGACAGTCACTGAAGCTTTCTTT; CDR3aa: CASSVLSGTVTEAFF
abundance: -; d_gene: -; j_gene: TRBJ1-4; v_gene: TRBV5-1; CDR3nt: TGCGCCAGCAGTCGGGGGTCGGGAACTAATGAAAAACTGTTTTTT; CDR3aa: CASSRGSGTNEKLFF
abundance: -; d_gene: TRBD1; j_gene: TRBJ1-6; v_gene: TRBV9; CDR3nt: TGTGCCAGCAGCGTAGAAGAGGGGGCACGTTCACCCCTCCACTTT; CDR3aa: CASSVEEGARSPLHF
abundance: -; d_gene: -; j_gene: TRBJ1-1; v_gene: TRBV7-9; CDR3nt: TGTGCCAGCAGCCCAGAGGCGAACACTGAAGCTTTCTTT; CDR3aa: CASSPEANTEAFF
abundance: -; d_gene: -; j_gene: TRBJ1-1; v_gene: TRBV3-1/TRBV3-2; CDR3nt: TGTGCCAGCAGCCACCTGGGGTTCCTCACAGGGTTGAACACTGAAGCTTTCTTT; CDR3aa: CASSHLGFLTGLNTEAFF
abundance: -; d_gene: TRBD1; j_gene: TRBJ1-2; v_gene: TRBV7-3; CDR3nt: TGTGCCAGCAGCAGGACAGGGGGCTATGGCTACACCTTC; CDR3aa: CASSRTGGYGYTF
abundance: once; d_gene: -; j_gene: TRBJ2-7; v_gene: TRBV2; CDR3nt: TGTGCCAGCGGGCTCGAGCAGTACTTC; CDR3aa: CASGLEQYF
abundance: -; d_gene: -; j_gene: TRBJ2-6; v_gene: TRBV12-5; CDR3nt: TGTGCTAGTAGGGGTTCTATCTCTGGGGCCAACGTCCTGACTTTC; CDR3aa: CASRGSISGANVLTF
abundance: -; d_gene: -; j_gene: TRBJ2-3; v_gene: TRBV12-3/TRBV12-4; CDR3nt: TGTGCCAGCAGCCCCAGCGAGGATACGCAGTATTTT; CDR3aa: CASSPSEDTQYF
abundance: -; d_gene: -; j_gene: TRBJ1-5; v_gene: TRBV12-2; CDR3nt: TGTGCAAGTCGCTTAGGGACAGGGGGCAATCAGCCCCAGCATTTT; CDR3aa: CASRLGTGGNQPQHF
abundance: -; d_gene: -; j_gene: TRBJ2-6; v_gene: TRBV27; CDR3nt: TGTGCCAGCAGTCCGAATCTCGCGGACTCTGGGGCCAACGTCCTGACTTTC; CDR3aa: CASSPNLADSGANVLTF
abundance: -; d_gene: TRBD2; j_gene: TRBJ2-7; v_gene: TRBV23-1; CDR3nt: TGCGCCAGCAGTCAATCGCGACTAGCGGTTTCCTACGAGCAGTACTTC; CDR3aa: CASSQSRLAVSYEQYF
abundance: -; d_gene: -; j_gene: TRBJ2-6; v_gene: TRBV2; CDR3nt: TGTGCCAGCAGTGATCTAGGCAGGGATGGCTCTGGGGCCAACGTCCTGACTTTC; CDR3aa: CASSDLGRDGSGANVLTF
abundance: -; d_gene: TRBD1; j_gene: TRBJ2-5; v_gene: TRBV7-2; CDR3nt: TGTGCCAGCAGCCCCCAAGGGACAGAGCAAGAGACCCAGTACTTC; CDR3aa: CASSPQGTEQETQYF
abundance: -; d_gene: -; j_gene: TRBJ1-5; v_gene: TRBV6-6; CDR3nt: TGTGCCAGCAGTTACGGCGGGTCCGGGCAGCCCCAGCATTTT; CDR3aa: CASSYGGSGQPQHF
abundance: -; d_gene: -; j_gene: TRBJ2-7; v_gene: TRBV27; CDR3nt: TGTGCCAGCAGTTTAAGAGCGGAAGACCCCTACGAGCAGTACTTC; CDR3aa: CASSLRAEDPYEQYF
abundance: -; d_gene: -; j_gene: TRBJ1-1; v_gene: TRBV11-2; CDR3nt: TGTGCCAGCAGCTTAGTAGGGGCTGGCGGCACTGAAGCTTTCTTT; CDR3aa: CASSLVGAGGTEAFF